Listed below are T cell receptor beta chains from one sample, sequenced in a study of cytomegalovirus exposure and HLA in healthy donors. Only in-frame clones appear in the TCRdb table, and some are missing; sequencing was by immunoSEQ multiplex PCR. Of over 250,000 clones in the sample, roughly 70% were seen once. The sample comprised PBMCs. Every receptor here comes from a female donor in good health and CMV-seronegative. Each CDR3 is given with its conserved first and last residue. A D gene is named only where the DNA matches it firmly. Clone size is not always given. Where it is, it says once, few, many or a class for expanded clones.

d_gene	v_gene	j_gene	abundance	CDR3nt	CDR3aa
TRBD1	TRBV28	TRBJ1-1	NA	TGTGCCAGCAGTCGTCCCGGGACAGGGGACACTGAAGCTTTCTTT	CASSRPGTGDTEAFF
NA	TRBV4-1	TRBJ2-7	few	TGCGCCAGCAGCCAAGAAGCAGGGGACGTCTACGAGCAGTACTTC	CASSQEAGDVYEQYF
NA	TRBV6-5	TRBJ1-5	NA	TGTGCCAGCAGTCGACAAATCCGAGATCAGCCCCAGCATTTT	CASSRQIRDQPQHF
TRBD1	TRBV28	TRBJ1-2	NA	TGTGCCAGCAGTCCGCGACAGGGCGGGAACTATGGCTACACCTTC	CASSPRQGGNYGYTF
NA	TRBV2	TRBJ2-2	NA	TGTGCCACAGGGGTGAGCGGGGAGCTGTTTTTT	CATGVSGELFF
TRBD2	TRBV19	TRBJ2-5	NA	TGTGCCAGTAAGAGCGGGAGGGCTGGTCAAGAGACCCAGTACTTC	CASKSGRAGQETQYF
NA	TRBV9	TRBJ1-2	NA	TGTGCCAGCAGCGTTATACAGGGCAGGACTGGCTACACCTTC	CASSVIQGRTGYTF
TRBD1	TRBV6-1	TRBJ1-2	NA	TGTGCCAGCAGCGCTGGACAGGCTAACTATGGCTACACCTTC	CASSAGQANYGYTF
TRBD2	TRBV27	TRBJ2-1	NA	TGTGCCAGCACTTCCGGCTCCCGAGGACTAGCGGGAGTTATTGATGAGCAGTTCTTC	CASTSGSRGLAGVIDEQFF
NA	TRBV13	TRBJ1-1	NA	TGTGCCAGCAGCTTCTTGGGCGAAGGATACGCTGAAGCTTTCTTT	CASSFLGEGYAEAFF
TRBD1	TRBV7-2	TRBJ1-5	NA	TGTGCCAGCAGCCCGGGGACAGGGAGCGATCAGCCCCAGCATTTT	CASSPGTGSDQPQHF
TRBD2	TRBV10-2	TRBJ2-7	NA	TGCGCCAGCAGTGAGGCCCTAGCGGGATCCTACGAGCAGTACTTC	CASSEALAGSYEQYF
TRBD2	TRBV6-5	TRBJ2-5	NA	TGTGCCAGCTGCCCCGGGACTACGAAAGAGACCCAGTACTTC	CASCPGTTKETQYF
NA	TRBV30	TRBJ1-1	NA	TGTGCCTGGAGTGTGTACACCAACACTGAAGCTTTCTTT	CAWSVYTNTEAFF
TRBD2	TRBV27	TRBJ2-2	NA	TGTGCCAGCAGGGTAGCGGGGCAGAACACCGGGGAGCTGTTTTTT	CASRVAGQNTGELFF
TRBD1	TRBV25-1	TRBJ1-2	NA	TGTGCCAGCAGTGGCCCCCGGACAGGGCTTGGCTACACCTTC	CASSGPRTGLGYTF
TRBD1	TRBV20-1	TRBJ1-2	NA	TGCAGTGCCAGGGACAGGGCTGGCTACACCTTC	CSARDRAGYTF
TRBD1	TRBV4-2	TRBJ2-2	NA	TGTGCCAGCAGCCAAGAAGCTCCCGGGACAGCAACCGGGGAGCTGTTTTTT	CASSQEAPGTATGELFF
TRBD2	TRBV27	TRBJ2-7	few	TGTGCCAGCAGTTTATGGGGACTAGCGGGACCCTTGGACGAGCAGTACTTC	CASSLWGLAGPLDEQYF
NA	TRBV5-1	TRBJ1-1	NA	TGCGCCAGCAGCGGTACAGGGATGAACACTGAAGCTTTCTTT	CASSGTGMNTEAFF
NA	TRBV7-9	TRBJ2-2	NA	TGTGCCAGCAGCTTATTTCCAGGATCAGGAACCGGGGAGCTGTTTTTT	CASSLFPGSGTGELFF
NA	TRBV11-3	TRBJ1-2	once	TGTGCCAGCAGAGAGGGAGCGGGCTATGGCTACACCTTC	CASREGAGYGYTF
TRBD2	TRBV9	TRBJ2-7	NA	TGTGCCAGCAGCGGGGGACTAGCGGAAGACTACGAGCAGTACTTC	CASSGGLAEDYEQYF
NA	TRBV5-1	TRBJ2-1	NA	TGCGCCAGCAGACTCAATGACTCGCCCAATGAGCAGTTCTTC	CASRLNDSPNEQFF
TRBD1	TRBV11-2	TRBJ2-3	NA	TGTGCCAGCAGCTTAAAAAACAGGGGCTCAGATACGCAGTATTTT	CASSLKNRGSDTQYF
NA	TRBV10-3	TRBJ2-7	NA	TGTGCCATCAGTGACGGGTTATGGGGCGGCGAGCAGTACTTC	CAISDGLWGGEQYF
NA	TRBV7-9	TRBJ1-2	NA	TGTGCCAGCAGTTCACAGGGAAGGTCGGTTGGCTACACCTTC	CASSSQGRSVGYTF
TRBD1	TRBV27	TRBJ2-1	NA	TGTGCCAGCAGTTTTCAGGGGGCGCAGATTGAGCAGTTCTTC	CASSFQGAQIEQFF
NA	TRBV19	TRBJ1-3	NA	TGTGCCAGTGGCTTTGGAAACACCATATATTTT	CASGFGNTIYF
NA	TRBV19	TRBJ1-5	NA	TGTGCCAGTAACCAGCGGGGCAATCAGCCCCAGCATTTT	CASNQRGNQPQHF
NA	TRBV10-1	TRBJ2-1	NA	TGCGCCAAGGCTATCCAGGACAATGAGCAGTTCTTC	CAKAIQDNEQFF
TRBD2	TRBV6-6	TRBJ2-2	few	TGTGCCAGCAGCCCTATAGCGGGAGCCACCGGGGAGCTGTTTTTT	CASSPIAGATGELFF